The rows below give T cell receptor beta chains drawn from one sample of a study of radiotherapy plus CTLA-4 blockade in lung cancer. The data were produced by immunoSEQ multiplex PCR, yet TCRdb's version contains in-frame clones alone and is incomplete. The data contain some 87,000 clones, about four fifths of them singletons. The sample here was peripheral blood, taken from a patient treated with radiotherapy plus ipilimumab. The receptors here all came from a human donor with non-small cell lung cancer that progressed on radiotherapy plus ipilimumab. Each CDR3 is given with its conserved first and last residue. The D gene is left open where the match is weak.

- TRBJ1-2 TRBV28 TGTGCCAGCAGTCCCGGAAGATACTATGGCTACACCTTC CASSPGRYYGYTF
TRBD1 TRBJ2-6 TRBV29-1 TGCAGCGTTGAAGGGGTGCCGGGACAGGGGCTAGGGGCCAACGTCCTGACTTTC CSVEGVPGQGLGANVLTF
TRBD2 TRBJ2-3 TRBV5-1 TGCGCCAGCAGCCAAGGACTAGCGGCGTCCACAGATACGCAGTATTTT CASSQGLAASTDTQYF
- TRBJ2-3 TRBV27 TGTGCCAGCAGTTTCCGGGAAGCAGATACGCAGTATTTT CASSFREADTQYF
- TRBJ2-7 TRBV5-1 TGCGCCAGCAGCTCCTCGTTCGACGAGCAGTACTTC CASSSSFDEQYF
TRBD2 TRBJ2-3 TRBV4-2 TGTGCCAGCAGCCGAACTAGCGGGGGGGGCACAGATACGCAGTATTTT CASSRTSGGGTDTQYF
- TRBJ2-1 TRBV19 TGTGCCAGTAGTTCCCAGGTGAACAATGAGCAGTTCTTC CASSSQVNNEQFF
- TRBJ2-1 TRBV6-1 TGTGCCAGCAGTGAAAGGGCGCAATCCTACAATGAGCAGTTCTTC CASSERAQSYNEQFF
TRBD2 TRBJ2-5 TRBV7-9 TGTGCCAGCAGATCCGGACTAGCGGGGGCGTTAGGGACCCAGTACTTC CASRSGLAGALGTQYF
- TRBJ2-3 TRBV19 TGTGCCAGTACCATAGGGGGCGGGGTGGGAGATACGCAGTATTTT CASTIGGGVGDTQYF
- TRBJ1-1 TRBV28 TGTGCCAGCAGTTTAAACATGAACACTGAAGCTTTCTTT CASSLNMNTEAFF
- TRBJ1-5 TRBV28 TGTGCCAGCAGTTTATCGAGGGGGGCGGGTCAGCCCCAGCATTTT CASSLSRGAGQPQHF